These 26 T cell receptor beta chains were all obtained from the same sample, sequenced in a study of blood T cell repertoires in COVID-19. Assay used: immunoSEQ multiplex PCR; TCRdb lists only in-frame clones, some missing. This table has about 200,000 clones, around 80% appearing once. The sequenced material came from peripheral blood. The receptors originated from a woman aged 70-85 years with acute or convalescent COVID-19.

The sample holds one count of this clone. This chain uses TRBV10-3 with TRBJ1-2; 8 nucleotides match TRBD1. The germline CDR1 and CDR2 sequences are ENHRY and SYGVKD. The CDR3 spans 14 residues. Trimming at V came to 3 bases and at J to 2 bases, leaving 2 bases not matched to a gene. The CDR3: CAISDGQGNYGYTF. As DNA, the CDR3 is TGTGCCATCAGTGACGGACAGGGCAACTATGGCTACACCTTC.

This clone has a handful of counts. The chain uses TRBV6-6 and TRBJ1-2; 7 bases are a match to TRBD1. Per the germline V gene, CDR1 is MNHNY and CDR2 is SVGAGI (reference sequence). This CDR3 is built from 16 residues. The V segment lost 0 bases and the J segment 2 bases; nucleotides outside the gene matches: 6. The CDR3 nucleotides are TGTGCCAGCAGTTACTCGATACAGGGGAACAACTATGGCTACACCTTC. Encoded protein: CASSYSIQGNNYGYTF.

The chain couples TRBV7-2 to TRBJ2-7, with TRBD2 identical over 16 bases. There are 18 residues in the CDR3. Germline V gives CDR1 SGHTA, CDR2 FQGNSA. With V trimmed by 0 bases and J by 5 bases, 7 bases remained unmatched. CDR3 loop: CASSLAGTSGGAFDEQYF. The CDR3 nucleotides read TGTGCCAGCAGCTTAGCCGGGACTAGCGGGGGGGCTTTCGACGAGCAGTACTTC.

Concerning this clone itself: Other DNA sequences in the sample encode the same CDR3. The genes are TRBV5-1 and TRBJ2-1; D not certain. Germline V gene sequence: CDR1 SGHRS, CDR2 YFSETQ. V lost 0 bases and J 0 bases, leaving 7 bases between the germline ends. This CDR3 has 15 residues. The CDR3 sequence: CASSLASGSYNEQFF. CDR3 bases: TGCGCCAGCAGCTTGGCGTCGGGCTCCTACAATGAGCAGTTCTTC.

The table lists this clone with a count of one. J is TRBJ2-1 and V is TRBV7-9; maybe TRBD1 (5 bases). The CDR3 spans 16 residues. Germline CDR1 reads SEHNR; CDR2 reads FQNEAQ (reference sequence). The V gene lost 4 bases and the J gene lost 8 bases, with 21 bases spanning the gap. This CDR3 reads CASSSLGALQVHEQFF. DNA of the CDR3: TGTGCCAGCAGCTCCCTTGGGGCACTACAGGTTCATGAGCAGTTCTTC.

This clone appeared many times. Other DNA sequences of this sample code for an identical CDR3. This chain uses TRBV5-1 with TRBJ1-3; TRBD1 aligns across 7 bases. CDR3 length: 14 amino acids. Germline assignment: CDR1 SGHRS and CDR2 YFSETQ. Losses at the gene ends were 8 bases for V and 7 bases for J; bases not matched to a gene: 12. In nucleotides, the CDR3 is TGCGCCAGTACGCAAAGGCCAGGGGGTAACACCATATATTTT. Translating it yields CASTQRPGGNTIYF. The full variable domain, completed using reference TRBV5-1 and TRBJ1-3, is KAGVTQTPRYLIKTRGQQVTLSCSPISGHRSVSWYQQTPGQGLQFLFEYFSETQRNKGNFPGRFSGRQFSNSRSEMNVSTLELGDSALYLCASTQRPGGNTIYFGEGSWLTVV.

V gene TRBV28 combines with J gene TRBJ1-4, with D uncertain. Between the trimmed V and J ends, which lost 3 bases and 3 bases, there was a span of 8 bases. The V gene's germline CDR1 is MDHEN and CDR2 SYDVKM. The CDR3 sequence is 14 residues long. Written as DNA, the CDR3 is TGTGCCAGCAGTTTGTCACAGCCTAATGAAAAACTGTTTTTT. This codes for CASSLSQPNEKLFF.

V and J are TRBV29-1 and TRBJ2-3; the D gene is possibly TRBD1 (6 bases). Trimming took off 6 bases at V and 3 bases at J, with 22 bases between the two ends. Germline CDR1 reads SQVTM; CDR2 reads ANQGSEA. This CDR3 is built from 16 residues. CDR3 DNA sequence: TGCAGCGTCCACGCTAGAACAGGGAAGAGGACAGATACGCAGTATTTT. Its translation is CSVHARTGKRTDTQYF.

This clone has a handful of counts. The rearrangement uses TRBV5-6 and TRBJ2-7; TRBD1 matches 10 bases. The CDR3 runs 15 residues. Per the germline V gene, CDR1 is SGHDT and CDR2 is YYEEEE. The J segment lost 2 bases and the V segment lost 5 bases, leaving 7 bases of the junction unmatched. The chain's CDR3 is CASRLTGQGTYEQYF. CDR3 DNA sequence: TGTGCCAGCAGACTTACGGGACAGGGGACCTACGAGCAGTACTTC.

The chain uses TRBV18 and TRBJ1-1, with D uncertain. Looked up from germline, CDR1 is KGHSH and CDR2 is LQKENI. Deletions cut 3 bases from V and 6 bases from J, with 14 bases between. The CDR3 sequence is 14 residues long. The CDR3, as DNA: TGTGCCAGCTCACCCGCGGCGGGGATCGCTGAAGCTTTCTTT. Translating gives CASSPAAGIAEAFF.

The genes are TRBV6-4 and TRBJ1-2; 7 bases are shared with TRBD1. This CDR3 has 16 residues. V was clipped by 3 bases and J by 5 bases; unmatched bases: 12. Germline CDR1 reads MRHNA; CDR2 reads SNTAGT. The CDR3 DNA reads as TGTGCCAGCAGTGAGTTGAGGGGGCCCCCCGTATATGGCTACACCTTC. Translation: CASSELRGPPVYGYTF.

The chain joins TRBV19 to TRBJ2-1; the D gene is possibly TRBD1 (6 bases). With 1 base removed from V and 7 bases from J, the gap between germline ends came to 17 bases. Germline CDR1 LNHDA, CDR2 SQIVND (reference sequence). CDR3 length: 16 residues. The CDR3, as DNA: TGTGCCAGTAGTATAGGAAACACCGGGACAAGGAATGAGCAGTTCTTC. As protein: CASSIGNTGTRNEQFF.

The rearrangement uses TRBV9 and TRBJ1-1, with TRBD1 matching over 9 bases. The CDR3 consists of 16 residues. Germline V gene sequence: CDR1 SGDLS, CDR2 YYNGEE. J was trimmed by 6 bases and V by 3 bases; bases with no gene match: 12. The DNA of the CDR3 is TGTGCCAGCAGCGAAAAACAGGGGGCTTTTCAATCTGAAGCTTTCTTT. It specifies CASSEKQGAFQSEAFF.

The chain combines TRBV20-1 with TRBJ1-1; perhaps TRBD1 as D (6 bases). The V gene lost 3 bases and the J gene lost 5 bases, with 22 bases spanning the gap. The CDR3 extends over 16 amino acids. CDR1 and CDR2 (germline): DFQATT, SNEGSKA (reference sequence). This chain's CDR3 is CSASSPARGSYTEAFF. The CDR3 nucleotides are TGCAGTGCTAGTTCTCCAGCCAGGGGAAGTTATACTGAAGCTTTCTTT.

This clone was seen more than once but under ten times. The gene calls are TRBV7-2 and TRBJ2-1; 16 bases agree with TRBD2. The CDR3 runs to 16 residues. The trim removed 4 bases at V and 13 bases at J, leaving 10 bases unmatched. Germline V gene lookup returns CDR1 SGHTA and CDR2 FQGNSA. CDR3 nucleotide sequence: TGTGCCAGCAGCTCCTCCGGGACTAGCGGGGGGGGCACTCAGTTCTTC. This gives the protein CASSSSGTSGGGTQFF.

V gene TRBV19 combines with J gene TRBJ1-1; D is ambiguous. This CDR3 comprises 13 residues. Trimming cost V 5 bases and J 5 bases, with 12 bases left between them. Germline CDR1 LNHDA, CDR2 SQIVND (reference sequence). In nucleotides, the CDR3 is TGTGCCAGTAGTCGGGTCGTTGAGACTGAAGCTTTCTTT. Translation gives CASSRVVETEAFF.

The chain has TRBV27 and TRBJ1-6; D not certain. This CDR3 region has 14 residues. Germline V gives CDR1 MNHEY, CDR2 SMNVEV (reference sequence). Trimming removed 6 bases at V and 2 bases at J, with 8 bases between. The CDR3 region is CASRPDTYNSPLHF. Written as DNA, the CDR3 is TGTGCCAGCAGACCAGACACCTATAATTCACCCCTCCACTTT.

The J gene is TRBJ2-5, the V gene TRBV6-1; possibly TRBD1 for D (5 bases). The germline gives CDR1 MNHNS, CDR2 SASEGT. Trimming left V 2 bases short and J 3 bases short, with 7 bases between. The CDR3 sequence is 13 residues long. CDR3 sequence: CASSEIGEETQYF. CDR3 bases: TGTGCCAGCAGTGAAATAGGGGAAGAGACCCAGTACTTC.

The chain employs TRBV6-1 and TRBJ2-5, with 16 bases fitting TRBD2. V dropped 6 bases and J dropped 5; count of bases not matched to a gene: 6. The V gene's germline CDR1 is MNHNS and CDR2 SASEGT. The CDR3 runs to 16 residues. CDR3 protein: CASREPGLAGGETQYF. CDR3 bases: TGTGCCAGCAGAGAACCGGGACTAGCGGGGGGGGAGACCCAGTACTTC.

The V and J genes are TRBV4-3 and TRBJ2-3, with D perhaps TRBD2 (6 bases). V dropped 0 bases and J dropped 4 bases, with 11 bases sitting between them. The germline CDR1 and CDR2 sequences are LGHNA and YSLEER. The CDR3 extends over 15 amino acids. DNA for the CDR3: TGCGCCAGCAGCCAAGATGGCGGGGCCCCAGATACGCAGTATTTT. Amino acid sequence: CASSQDGGAPDTQYF.

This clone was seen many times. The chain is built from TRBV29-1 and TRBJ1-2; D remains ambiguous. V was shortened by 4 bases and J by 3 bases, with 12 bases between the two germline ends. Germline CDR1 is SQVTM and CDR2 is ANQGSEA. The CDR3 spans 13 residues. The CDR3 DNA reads TGCAGCGTTGGTGTCGGTCAGGACTATGGCTACACCTTC. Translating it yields CSVGVGQDYGYTF.

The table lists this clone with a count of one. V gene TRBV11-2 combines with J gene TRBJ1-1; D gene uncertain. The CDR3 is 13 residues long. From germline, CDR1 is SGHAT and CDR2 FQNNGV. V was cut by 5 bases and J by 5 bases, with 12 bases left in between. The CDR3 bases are TGTGCCAGCAGCCCCCAGGCTCGGACTGAAGCTTTCTTT. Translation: CASSPQARTEAFF.

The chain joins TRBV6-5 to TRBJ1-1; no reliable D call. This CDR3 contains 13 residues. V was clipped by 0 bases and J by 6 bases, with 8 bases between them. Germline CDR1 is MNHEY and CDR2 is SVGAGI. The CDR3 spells CASSYSWTAEAFF. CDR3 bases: TGTGCCAGCAGTTACTCCTGGACTGCTGAAGCTTTCTTT.

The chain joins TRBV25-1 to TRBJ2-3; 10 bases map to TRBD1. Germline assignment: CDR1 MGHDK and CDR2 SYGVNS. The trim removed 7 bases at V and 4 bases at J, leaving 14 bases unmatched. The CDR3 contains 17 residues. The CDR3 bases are TGTGCCAGCACTAGACAGGGGGCTCAGGATTTCGCAGATACGCAGTATTTT. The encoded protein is CASTRQGAQDFADTQYF. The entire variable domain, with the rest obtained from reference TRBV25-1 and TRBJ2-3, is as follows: EADIYQTPRYLVIGTGKKITLECSQTMGHDKMYWYQQDPGMELHLIHYSYGVNSTEKGDLSSESTVSRIRTEHFPLTLESARPSHTSQYLCASTRQGAQDFADTQYFGPGTRLTVL.

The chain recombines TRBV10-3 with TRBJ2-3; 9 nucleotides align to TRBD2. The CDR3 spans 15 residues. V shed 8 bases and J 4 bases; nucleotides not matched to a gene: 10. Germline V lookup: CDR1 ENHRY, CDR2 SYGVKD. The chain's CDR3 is CAIATPRGGADTQYF. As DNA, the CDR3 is TGTGCCATCGCCACACCGCGGGGGGGGGCAGATACGCAGTATTTT.

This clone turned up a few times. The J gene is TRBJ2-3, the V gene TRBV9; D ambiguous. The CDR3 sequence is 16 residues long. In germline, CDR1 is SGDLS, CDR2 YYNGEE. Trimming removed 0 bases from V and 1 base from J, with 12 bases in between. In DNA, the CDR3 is TGTGCCAGCAGCGTAGCTAGTAGCCTAGGCACAGATACGCAGTATTTT. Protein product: CASSVASSLGTDTQYF. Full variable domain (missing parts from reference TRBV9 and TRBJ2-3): DSGVTQTPKHLITATGQRVTLRCSPRSGDLSVYWYQQSLDQGLQFLIQYYNGEERAKGNILERFSAQQFPDLHSELNLSSLELGDSALYFCASSVASSLGTDTQYFGPGTRLTVL.